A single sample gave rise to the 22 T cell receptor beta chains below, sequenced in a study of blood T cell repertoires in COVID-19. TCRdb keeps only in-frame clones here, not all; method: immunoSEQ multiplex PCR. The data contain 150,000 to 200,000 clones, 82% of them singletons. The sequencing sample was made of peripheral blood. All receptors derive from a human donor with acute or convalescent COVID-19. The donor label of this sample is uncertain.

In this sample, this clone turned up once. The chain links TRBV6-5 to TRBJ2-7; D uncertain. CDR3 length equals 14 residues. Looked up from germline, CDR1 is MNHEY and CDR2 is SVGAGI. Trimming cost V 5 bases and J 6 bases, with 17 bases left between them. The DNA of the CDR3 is TGTGCCAGCAGTAGCCCCGCCCGAACGGGCGAGCAGTACTTC. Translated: CASSSPARTGEQYF.

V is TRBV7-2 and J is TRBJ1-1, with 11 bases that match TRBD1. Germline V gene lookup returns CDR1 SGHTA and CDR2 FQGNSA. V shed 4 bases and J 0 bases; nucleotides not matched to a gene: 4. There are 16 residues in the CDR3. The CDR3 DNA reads TGTGCCAGCAGCTGGACAGGGGGCTTCATGAACACTGAAGCTTTCTTT. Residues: CASSWTGGFMNTEAFF.

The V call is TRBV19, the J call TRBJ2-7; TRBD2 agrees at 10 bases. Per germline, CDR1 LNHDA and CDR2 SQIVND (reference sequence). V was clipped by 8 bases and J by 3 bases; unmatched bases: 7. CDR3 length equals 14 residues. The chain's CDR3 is CASGKAGGHYEQYF. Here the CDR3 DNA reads TGTGCCAGTGGGAAAGCGGGAGGGCACTACGAGCAGTACTTC. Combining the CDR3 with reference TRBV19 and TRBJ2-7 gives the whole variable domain DGGITQSPKYLFRKEGQNVTLSCEQNLNHDAMYWYRQDPGQGLRLIYYSQIVNDFQKGDIAEGYSVSREKKESFPLTVTSAQKNPTAFYLCASGKAGGHYEQYFGPGTRLTVT.

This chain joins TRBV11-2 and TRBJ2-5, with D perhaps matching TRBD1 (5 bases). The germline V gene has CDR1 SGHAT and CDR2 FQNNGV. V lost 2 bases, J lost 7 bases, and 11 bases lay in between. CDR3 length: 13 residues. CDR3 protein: CASSLTRQGTQYF. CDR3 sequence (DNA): TGTGCCAGCAGCTTAACCAGGCAGGGGACCCAGTACTTC.

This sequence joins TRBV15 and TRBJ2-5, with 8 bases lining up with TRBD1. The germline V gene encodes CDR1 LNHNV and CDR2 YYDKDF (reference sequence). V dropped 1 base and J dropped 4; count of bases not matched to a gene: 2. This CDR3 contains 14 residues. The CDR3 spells CATSRVQGAETQYF. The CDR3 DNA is TGTGCCACCAGCAGAGTGCAGGGGGCAGAGACCCAGTACTTC.

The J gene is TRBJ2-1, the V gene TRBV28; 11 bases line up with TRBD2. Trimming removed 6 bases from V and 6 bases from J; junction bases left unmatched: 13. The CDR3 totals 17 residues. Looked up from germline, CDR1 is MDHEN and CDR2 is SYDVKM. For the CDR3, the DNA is TGTGCCAGCAGGGGTACCCTACTAGCGGGAGTTACCAATGAGCAGTTCTTC. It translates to CASRGTLLAGVTNEQFF.

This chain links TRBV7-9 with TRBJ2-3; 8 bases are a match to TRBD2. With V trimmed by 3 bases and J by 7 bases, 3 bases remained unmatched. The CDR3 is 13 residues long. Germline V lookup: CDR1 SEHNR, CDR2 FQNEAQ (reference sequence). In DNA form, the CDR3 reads TGTGCCAGCAGCTTGTCGGGGGGGAATACGCAGTATTTT. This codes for CASSLSGGNTQYF.

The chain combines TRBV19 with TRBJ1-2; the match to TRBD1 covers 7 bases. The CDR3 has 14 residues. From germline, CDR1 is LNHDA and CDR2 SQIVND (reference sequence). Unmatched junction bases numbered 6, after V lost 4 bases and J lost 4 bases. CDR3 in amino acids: CASSTGQVIYGYTF. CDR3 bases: TGTGCCAGTAGTACCGGACAGGTGATCTATGGCTACACCTTC. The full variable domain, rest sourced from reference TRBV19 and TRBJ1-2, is DGGITQSPKYLFRKEGQNVTLSCEQNLNHDAMYWYRQDPGQGLRLIYYSQIVNDFQKGDIAEGYSVSREKKESFPLTVTSAQKNPTAFYLCASSTGQVIYGYTFGSGTRLTVV.

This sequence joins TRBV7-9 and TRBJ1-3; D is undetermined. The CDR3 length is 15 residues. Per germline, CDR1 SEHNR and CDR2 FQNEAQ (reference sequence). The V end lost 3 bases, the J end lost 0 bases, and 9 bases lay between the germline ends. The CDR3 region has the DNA TGTGCCAGCAGCTTTACGGGTTACTCTGGAAACACCATATATTTT. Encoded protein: CASSFTGYSGNTIYF.

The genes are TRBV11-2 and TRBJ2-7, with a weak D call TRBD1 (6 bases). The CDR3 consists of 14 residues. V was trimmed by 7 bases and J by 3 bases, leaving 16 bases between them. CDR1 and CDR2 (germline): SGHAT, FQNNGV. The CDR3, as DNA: TGTGCCAGCAATCTCGCACAGGGTTTCTACGAGCAGTACTTC. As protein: CASNLAQGFYEQYF.

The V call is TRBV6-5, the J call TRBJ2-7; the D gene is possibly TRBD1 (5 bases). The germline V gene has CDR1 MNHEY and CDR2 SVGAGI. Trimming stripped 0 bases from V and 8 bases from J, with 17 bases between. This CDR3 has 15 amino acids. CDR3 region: CASSYSTQGFVKQYF. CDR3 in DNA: TGTGCCAGCAGTTACTCGACGCAGGGATTTGTCAAGCAGTACTTC.

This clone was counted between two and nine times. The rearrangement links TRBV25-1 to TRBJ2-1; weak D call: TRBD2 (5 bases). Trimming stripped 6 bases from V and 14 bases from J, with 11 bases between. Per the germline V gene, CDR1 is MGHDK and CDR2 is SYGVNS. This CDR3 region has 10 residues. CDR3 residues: CASRGAVEFF. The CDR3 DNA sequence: TGTGCCAGCAGGGGAGCGGTCGAGTTCTTC.

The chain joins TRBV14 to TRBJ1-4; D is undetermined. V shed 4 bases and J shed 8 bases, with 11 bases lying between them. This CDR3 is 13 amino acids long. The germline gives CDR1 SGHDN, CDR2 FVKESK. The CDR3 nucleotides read TGTGCCAGCAGCCCTTTCAACGGGGAAAAACTGTTTTTT. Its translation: CASSPFNGEKLFF.

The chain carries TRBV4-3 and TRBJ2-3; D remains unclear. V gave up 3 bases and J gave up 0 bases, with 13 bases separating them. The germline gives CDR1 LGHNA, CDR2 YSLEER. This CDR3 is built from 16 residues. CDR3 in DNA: TGCGCCAGCAGCCAGGAGCCCGGCATAAGCACAGATACGCAGTATTTT. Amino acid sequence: CASSQEPGISTDTQYF.

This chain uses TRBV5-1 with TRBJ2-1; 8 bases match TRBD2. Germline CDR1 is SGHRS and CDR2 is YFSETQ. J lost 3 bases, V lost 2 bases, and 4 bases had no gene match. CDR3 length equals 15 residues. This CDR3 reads CASSLNGGVYNEQFF. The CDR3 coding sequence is TGCGCCAGCAGCTTAAACGGGGGGGTCTACAATGAGCAGTTCTTC.

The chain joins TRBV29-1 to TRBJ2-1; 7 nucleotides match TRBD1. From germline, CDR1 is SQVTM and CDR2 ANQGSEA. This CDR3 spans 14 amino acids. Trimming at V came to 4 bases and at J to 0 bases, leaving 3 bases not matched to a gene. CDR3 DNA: TGCAGCGTTGCCCGGACAGGCTCCTACAATGAGCAGTTCTTC. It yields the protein CSVARTGSYNEQFF.

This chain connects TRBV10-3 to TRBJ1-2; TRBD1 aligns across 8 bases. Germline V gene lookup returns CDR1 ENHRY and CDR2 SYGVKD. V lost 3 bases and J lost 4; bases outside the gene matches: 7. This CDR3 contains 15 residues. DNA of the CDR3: TGTGCCATCAGTGATTCCGACAGGGGACTCTATGGCTACACCTTC. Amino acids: CAISDSDRGLYGYTF.

Here the CDR3 DNA reads TGTGCCAGTAAATGGGGGACAGGGGAAGGTCAGCCCCAGCATTTT. It encodes CASKWGTGEGQPQHF. This chain connects TRBV19 to TRBJ1-5, with 10 nucleotides matching TRBD1. The CDR3 runs to 15 residues. Germline trimming cut 7 bases from V and 6 bases from J; bases unmatched to any gene: 9. Germline values: CDR1 LNHDA, CDR2 SQIVND (reference sequence).

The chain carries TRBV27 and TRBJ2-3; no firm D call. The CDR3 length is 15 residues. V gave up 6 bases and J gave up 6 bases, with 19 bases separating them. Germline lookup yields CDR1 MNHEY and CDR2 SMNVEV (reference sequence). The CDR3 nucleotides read TGTGCCAGCAGGGAATCGCGAGCTGGAGCCGATACGCAGTATTTT. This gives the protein CASRESRAGADTQYF.

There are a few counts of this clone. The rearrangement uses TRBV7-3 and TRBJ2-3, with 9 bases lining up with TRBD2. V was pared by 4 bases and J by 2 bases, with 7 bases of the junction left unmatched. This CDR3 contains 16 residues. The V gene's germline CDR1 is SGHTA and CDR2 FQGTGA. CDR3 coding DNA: TGTGCCAGCAGCTCCACTCTAGCGGGACTCACAGATACGCAGTATTTT. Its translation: CASSSTLAGLTDTQYF.

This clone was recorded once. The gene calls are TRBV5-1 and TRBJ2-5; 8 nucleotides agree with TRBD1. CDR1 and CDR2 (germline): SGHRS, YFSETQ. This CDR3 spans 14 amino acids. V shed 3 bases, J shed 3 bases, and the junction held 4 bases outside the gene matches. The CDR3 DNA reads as TGCGCCAGCAGCTCGGACAGGGTTAAAGAGACCCAGTACTTC. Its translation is CASSSDRVKETQYF.

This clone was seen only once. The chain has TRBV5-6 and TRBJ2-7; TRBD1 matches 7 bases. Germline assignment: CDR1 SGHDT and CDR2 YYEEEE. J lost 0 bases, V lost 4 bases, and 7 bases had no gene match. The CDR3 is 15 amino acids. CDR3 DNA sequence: TGTGCCAGCAGCACGGACAGGAGTAGCTCCTACGAGCAGTACTTC. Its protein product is CASSTDRSSSYEQYF.